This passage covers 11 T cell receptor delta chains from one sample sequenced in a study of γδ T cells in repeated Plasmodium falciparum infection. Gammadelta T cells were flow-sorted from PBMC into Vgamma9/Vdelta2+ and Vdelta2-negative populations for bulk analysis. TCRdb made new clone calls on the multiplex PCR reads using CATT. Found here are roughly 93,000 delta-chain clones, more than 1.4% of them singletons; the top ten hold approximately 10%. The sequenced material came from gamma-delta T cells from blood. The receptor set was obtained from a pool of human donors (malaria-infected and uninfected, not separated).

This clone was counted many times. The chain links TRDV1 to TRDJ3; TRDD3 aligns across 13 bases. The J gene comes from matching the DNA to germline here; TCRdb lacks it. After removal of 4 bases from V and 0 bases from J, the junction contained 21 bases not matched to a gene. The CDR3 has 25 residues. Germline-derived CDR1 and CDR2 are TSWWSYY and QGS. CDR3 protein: CALGVYSETGGYALPSSWDTRQMFF. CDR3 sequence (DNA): TGTGCTCTTGGGGTCTACAGTGAGACTGGGGGATACGCGCTACCCAGCTCCTGGGACACCCGACAGATGTTTTTC.

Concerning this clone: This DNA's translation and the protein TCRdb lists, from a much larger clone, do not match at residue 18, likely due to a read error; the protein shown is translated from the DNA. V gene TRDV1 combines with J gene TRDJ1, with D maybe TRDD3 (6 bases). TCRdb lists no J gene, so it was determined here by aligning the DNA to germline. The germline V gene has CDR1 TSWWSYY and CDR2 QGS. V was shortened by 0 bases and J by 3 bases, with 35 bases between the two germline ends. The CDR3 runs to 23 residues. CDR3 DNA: TGTGCTCTTGGGGAACTTCCATTACTTTCGAACCCTTGGGGATCCCATTACGCCGATAAACTCATCTTT. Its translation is CALGELPLLSNPWGSHYADKLIF.

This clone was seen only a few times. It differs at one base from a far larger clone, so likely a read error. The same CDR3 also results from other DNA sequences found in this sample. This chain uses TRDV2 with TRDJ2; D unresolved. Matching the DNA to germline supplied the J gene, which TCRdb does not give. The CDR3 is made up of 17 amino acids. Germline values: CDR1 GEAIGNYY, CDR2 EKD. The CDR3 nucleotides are TGTGCCTGCGACACCGTAGTTGCCAGACCATTGACAGCACAACTCTTCTTT. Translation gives CACDTVVARPLTAQLFF.

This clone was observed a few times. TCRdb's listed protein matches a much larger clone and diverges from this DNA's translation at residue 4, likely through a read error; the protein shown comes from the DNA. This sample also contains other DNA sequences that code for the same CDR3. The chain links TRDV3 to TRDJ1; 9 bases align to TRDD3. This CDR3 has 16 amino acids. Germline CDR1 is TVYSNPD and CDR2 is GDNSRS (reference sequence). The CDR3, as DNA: TGTGCTGTTGTTGGACTTCGGGGGGATACCCTTGATAAACTCATCTTT. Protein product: CAVVGLRGDTLDKLIF.

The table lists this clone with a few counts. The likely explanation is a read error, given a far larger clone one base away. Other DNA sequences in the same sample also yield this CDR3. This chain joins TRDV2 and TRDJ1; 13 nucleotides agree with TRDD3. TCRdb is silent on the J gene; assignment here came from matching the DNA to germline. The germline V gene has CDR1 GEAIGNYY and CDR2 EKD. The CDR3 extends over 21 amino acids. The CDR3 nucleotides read TGCGCCTGTGACAGCAGACGACGGACGGGGGTACTGGGGGATACGACCGATAAACTCATCTTT. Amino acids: CACDSRRRTGVLGDTTDKLIF.

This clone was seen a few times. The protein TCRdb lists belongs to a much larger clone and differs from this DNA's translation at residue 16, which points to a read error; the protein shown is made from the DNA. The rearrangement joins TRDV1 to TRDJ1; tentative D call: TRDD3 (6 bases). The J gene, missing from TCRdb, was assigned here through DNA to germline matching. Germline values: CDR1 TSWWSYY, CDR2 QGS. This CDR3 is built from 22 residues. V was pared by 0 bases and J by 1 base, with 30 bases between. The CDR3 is CALGELRSRSDWGPKCTDKLIF. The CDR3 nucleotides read TGTGCTCTTGGGGAACTAAGGTCCCGCTCTGATTGGGGGCCGAAGTGCACCGATAAACTCATCTTT.

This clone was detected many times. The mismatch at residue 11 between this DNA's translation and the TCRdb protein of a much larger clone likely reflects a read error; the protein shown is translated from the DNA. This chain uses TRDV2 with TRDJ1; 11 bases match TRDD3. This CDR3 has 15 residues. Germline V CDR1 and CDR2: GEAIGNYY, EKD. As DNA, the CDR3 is TGTGCCTGCTACTGGGGGATATTTAGCACCAATAAACTCATCTTT. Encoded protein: CACYWGIFSTNKLIF.

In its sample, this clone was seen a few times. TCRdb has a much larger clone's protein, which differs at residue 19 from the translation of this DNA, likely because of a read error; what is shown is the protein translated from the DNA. The CDR3 sequence: CACDTLLGDNRPKWGTDKPIF. DNA for the CDR3: TGTGCCTGTGACACTCTACTGGGGGACAACCGGCCCAAGTGGGGGACCGATAAACCCATCTTT. For the V gene the call is TRDV2; the J gene has no call; the table's D call TRDD3 went unverified against the DNA. This CDR3 spans 21 amino acids. CDR1 is GEAIGNYY, CDR2 EKD, per germline.

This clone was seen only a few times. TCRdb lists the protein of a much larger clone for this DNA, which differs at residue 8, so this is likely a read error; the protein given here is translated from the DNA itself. In nucleotides, the CDR3 is TGTGCCTGTGACACTGGGGGAGCCAATCCTCCTGGCCACCGACAGATGTTTTTC. It codes for CACDTGGANPPGHRQMFF. This rearrangement joins TRDV2 to TRDJ3; 7 nucleotides line up with TRDD3. No J gene is reported in TCRdb; it was inferred here by comparing the DNA with germline. Germline assignment: CDR1 GEAIGNYY and CDR2 EKD. The CDR3 totals 18 residues. Trimming cost V 1 base and J 12 bases; bases outside gene matches: 17.

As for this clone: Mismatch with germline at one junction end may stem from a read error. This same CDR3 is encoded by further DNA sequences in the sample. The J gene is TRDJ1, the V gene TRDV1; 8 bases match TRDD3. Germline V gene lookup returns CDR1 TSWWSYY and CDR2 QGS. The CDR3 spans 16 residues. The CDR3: CALGEPLGEHTDKLIF. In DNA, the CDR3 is TGTGCTCTTGGGGAACCCCTGGGGGAGCACACCGATAAGCTCATCTTT.

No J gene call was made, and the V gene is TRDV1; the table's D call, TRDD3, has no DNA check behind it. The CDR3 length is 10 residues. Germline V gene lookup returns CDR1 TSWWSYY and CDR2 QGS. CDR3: CALGELSAFF. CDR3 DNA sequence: TGTGCTCTTGGGGAACTATCGGCCTTCTTT.